Following are 7 T cell receptor beta chains from one sample sequenced in a study of cytomegalovirus exposure and HLA in healthy donors (dated by TCRdb to 2015 to 2018). The library was generated by the immunoSEQ multiplex PCR assay. For the multiplex PCR, a mixture combining 60 forward primers for TCR Vbeta segments and 13 reverse primers for TCR Jbeta segments was used. TCRdb stores this immuneACCESS table with in-frame sequences only. Part of the clones is absent; in the studies checked, under half of the shortfall reflects unresolved V genes, and no reason is known for the rest. This sample lists 120,000 or so clones; over 65% were detected once. Of the sample, about 11% falls within the top ten clones. Sequencing input: PBMCs. These receptors all come from a man under 40 in good health and CMV-seropositive.

The chain employs TRBV28 and TRBJ2-5, with D tentatively TRBD2 (5 bases). The V end was cut by 3 bases, the J end by 1 base, with 18 bases between. CDR1 MDHEN and CDR2 SYDVKM come from the germline V gene. This CDR3 has 17 amino acids. The CDR3 region is CASSFVVEGPGQETQYF. As DNA, the CDR3 is TGTGCCAGCAGTTTCGTTGTCGAGGGCCCAGGCCAAGAGACCCAGTACTTC. Filled out from reference TRBV28 and TRBJ2-5, the complete variable domain reads DVKVTQSSRYLVKRTGEKVFLECVQDMDHENMFWYRQDPGLGLRLIYFSYDVKMKEKGDIPEGYSVSREKKERFSLILESASTNQTSMYLCASSFVVEGPGQETQYFGPGTRLLVL.

V is TRBV11-2 and J is TRBJ1-1, with a possible D match to TRBD1 (6 bases). This CDR3 has 14 amino acids. Germline values: CDR1 SGHAT, CDR2 FQNNGV. The V end was cut by 5 bases, the J end by 3 bases, with 13 bases between. CDR3 residues: CASSTSGTHTEAFF. CDR3 coding DNA: TGTGCCAGCAGCACCTCCGGGACACACACTGAAGCTTTCTTT.

The chain recombines TRBV4-3 with TRBJ2-2; D ambiguous. The germline CDR1 and CDR2 sequences are LGHNA and YSLEER. V shed 0 bases and J shed 5 bases, with 19 bases lying between them. There are 18 residues in the CDR3. The chain's CDR3 is CASSQDIPESLGTGELFF. The CDR3 nucleotides read TGCGCCAGCAGCCAAGATATACCCGAATCCCTAGGAACCGGGGAGCTGTTTTTT.

This clone was detected once. CDR3 sequence: CASSLGSSGQGTYGYTF. The CDR3 DNA sequence: TGTGCCAGCAGCTTGGGGAGCTCGGGACAGGGAACCTATGGCTACACCTTC. The chain employs TRBV5-5 and TRBJ1-2; 9 bases map to TRBD1. Germline values: CDR1 SGHKS, CDR2 YYEKEE (reference sequence). The CDR3 extends over 17 amino acids. V shed 0 bases and J 4 bases; nucleotides not matched to a gene: 10.

The rearrangement joins TRBV4-3 to TRBJ1-2; TRBD1 is a possible D gene (5 bases). Germline CDR1 reads LGHNA; CDR2 reads YSLEER. V lost 0 bases to trimming and J lost 6 bases, with 14 bases between them. The CDR3 runs 15 residues. CDR3 residues: CASSQDRGGADGYTF. Here the CDR3 DNA reads TGCGCCAGCAGCCAAGATCGTGGAGGGGCCGATGGCTACACCTTC.

The chain is built from TRBV5-4 and TRBJ2-1; D not resolved. The CDR3 has 13 amino acids. Germline V gives CDR1 SGHNT, CDR2 YYREEE (reference sequence). V lost 0 bases and J lost 4, with 5 bases in between. CDR3 region: CASSLGPYNEQFF. The DNA of the CDR3 is TGTGCCAGCAGCTTGGGTCCTTACAATGAGCAGTTCTTC.

The gene calls are TRBV6-1 and TRBJ1-3; 7 bases line up with TRBD1. The CDR3 sequence is 14 residues long. CDR1 is MNHNS and CDR2 is SASEGT in the germline V gene. The J segment lost 1 base and the V segment lost 6 bases, leaving 3 bases of the junction unmatched. CDR3 bases: TGTGCCAGCAGGGACAGGTTTTCTGGAAACACCATATATTTT. It translates to CASRDRFSGNTIYF.